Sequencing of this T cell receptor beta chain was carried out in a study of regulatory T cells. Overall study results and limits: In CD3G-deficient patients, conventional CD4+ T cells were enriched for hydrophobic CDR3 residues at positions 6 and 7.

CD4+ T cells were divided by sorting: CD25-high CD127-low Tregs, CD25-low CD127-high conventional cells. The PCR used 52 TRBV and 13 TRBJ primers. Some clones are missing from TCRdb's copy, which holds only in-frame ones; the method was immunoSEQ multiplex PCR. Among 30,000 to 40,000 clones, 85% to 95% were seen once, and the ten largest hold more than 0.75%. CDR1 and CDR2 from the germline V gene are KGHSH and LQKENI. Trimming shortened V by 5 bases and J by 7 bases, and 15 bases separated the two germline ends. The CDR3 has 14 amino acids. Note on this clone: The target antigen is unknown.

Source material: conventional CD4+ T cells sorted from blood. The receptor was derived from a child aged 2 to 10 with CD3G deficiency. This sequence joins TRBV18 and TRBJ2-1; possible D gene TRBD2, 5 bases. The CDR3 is CASSYGLSENEQFF. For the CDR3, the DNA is TGTGCCAGCTCATATGGACTCTCGGAAAATGAGCAGTTCTTC.